The 10 T cell receptor beta chains presented below share a single source sample, sequenced in a study of T cells in women clearing cervical HPV infection. The assay was immunoSEQ multiplex PCR, and TCRdb's table has in-frame clones only and misses some. This table lists around 20,000 clones. Sequencing input: blood buffy coat. The origin of the receptors is a woman between 18 and 69 years old with a cervical HPV16 infection that either progressed to CIN3+ or cleared (not recorded which).

About this clone: The missing CDR3 end, 3 residues past where the read stops, is filled in from the germline J gene. The rearrangement uses TRBV12-3 or TRBV12-4 and TRBJ2-7, with TRBD2 matching 9 bases. The CDR3 covers 15 residues. The V gene end was trimmed by 0 bases and the J gene end by 3 bases; junction bases not matched to a gene: 3. The CDR3 bases that were read are TGTGCCAGCAGTTTAGCGGCTAGCGGGAACTACGAG. Translated: CASSLAASGNYE. The whole CDR3 sequence reads CASSLAASGNYEQYF.

Note on this clone: The read stops 3 residues short of the end of the CDR3; the missing end is completed from the germline J gene. This chain connects TRBV30 to TRBJ1-4; TRBD1 might be the D (5 bases). Trimming removed 0 bases from V and 6 bases from J, with 5 bases in between. The CDR3 spans 12 residues. Germline values: CDR1 GTSNPN, CDR2 SVGIG (reference sequence). CDR3 protein: CAWSVQDEKLFF. The part of the CDR3 DNA that was read is TGTGCCTGGAGTGTACAGGATGAAAAA.

A word on this clone: The CDR3 is cut off 3 residues early in the read; its end comes from the germline J gene. V usage is TRBV5-4 and J usage is TRBJ2-5; 11 bases map to TRBD1. In germline, CDR1 is SGHNT, CDR2 YYREEE (reference sequence). The CDR3 sequence is 15 residues long. The V gene end was trimmed by 4 bases and the J gene end by 5 bases; junction bases not matched to a gene: 7. CDR3 sequence: CASSPGTGGVETQYF. Partial CDR3 DNA: TGTGCCAGCAGCCCGGGGACAGGGGGAGTGGAGACC.

Details on this clone: Sequencing ends 3 residues short of the CDR3 end; the germline J gene provides the rest. The chain carries TRBV7-2 and TRBJ1-1; a possible D gene is TRBD1 (6 bases). V was cut by 7 bases and J by 4 bases, with 19 bases left in between. Per the germline V gene, CDR1 is SGHTA and CDR2 is FQGNSA. This CDR3 comprises 15 residues. The sequenced CDR3 bases are TGTGCCAGCACCACGGCGGGGGGCGCCGGCACTGAA. Translating it yields CASTTAGGAGTE. From start to end, the CDR3 is CASTTAGGAGTEAFF.

As concerns this clone: Coverage ceases 3 residues before the CDR3 finishes, and the germline J gene fills in the end. The V and J genes are TRBV18 and TRBJ2-7; a weak D match, TRBD2 (6 bases). The V gene lost 2 bases and the J gene lost 6 bases, with 20 bases spanning the gap. CDR3 size: 16 residues. CDR1 is KGHSH and CDR2 is LQKENI in the germline V gene. The DNA read from the CDR3 is TGTGCCAGCTCACCATCGTATGGGGCTAGCGAAAGCGAG. Translating it yields CASSPSYGASESE. The complete CDR3 sequence is CASSPSYGASESEQYF.

As regards this clone: The read falls 3 residues short of the CDR3 end, and the missing part is taken from the germline J gene. The gene calls are TRBV7-9 and TRBJ1-2; D ambiguous. There are 15 residues in the CDR3. Germline loops: CDR1 SEHNR, CDR2 FQNEAQ (reference sequence). The sequenced CDR3 bases are TGTGCCAGCAGCTTCCTTAGCGGGAGTAATGCCGAC. This translates into CASSFLSGSNAD. The complete CDR3 sequence is CASSFLSGSNADYTF.

About this clone itself: Coverage ceases 3 residues before the CDR3 finishes, and the germline J gene fills in the end. The V gene is TRBV28, the J gene TRBJ2-7, with TRBD1 as a possible D gene (6 bases). V was pared by 2 bases and J by 6 bases, with 14 bases between. Germline CDR1 is MDHEN and CDR2 is SYDVKM. CDR3 size: 14 residues. The sequenced part of the CDR3 DNA is TGTGCCAGCAGTTTAGGGGGCAGGGGTCGCGAG. The encoded protein is CASSLGGRGRE. The CDR3 as a whole reads CASSLGGRGREQYF.

The covered CDR3 bases are TGTGCCAGCAGCAATGACAGGGTCACTGAA. Translation gives CASSNDRVTE. The entire CDR3 is CASSNDRVTEAFF. V is TRBV5-4 and J is TRBJ1-1, with 7 bases matching TRBD1. The read is 3 residues too short to cover the CDR3 end, so that end is filled in from the germline J gene. This CDR3 has 13 amino acids. V was clipped by 4 bases and J by 4 bases; unmatched bases: 4. Germline CDR1 reads SGHNT; CDR2 reads YYREEE (reference sequence).

The sequenced part of the CDR3 DNA is TGCGCCAGCCATGTAGCGGGAGGCTACGAG. The encoded protein is CASHVAGGYE. The CDR3 in its entirety is CASHVAGGYEQYF. The rearrangement uses TRBV5-1 and TRBJ2-7; 10 nucleotides line up with TRBD2. The read is 3 residues too short to cover the CDR3 end, so that end is filled in from the germline J gene. Per the germline V gene, CDR1 is SGHRS and CDR2 is YFSETQ. J was trimmed by 3 bases and V by 7 bases; bases with no gene match: 4. This CDR3 spans 13 amino acids.

To note about this clone: The read is 3 residues too short to cover the CDR3 end, so that end is filled in from the germline J gene. The chain employs TRBV5-4 and TRBJ1-1; 9 nucleotides agree with TRBD1. Per the germline V gene, CDR1 is SGHNT and CDR2 is YYREEE (reference sequence). V was clipped by 2 bases and J by 6 bases; unmatched bases: 5. This CDR3 comprises 14 residues. The sequenced part of the CDR3 DNA is TGTGCCAGCAGCTTAAGGACAGGGGTGGCTGAA. This gives the protein CASSLRTGVAE. The complete CDR3 reads CASSLRTGVAEAFF.